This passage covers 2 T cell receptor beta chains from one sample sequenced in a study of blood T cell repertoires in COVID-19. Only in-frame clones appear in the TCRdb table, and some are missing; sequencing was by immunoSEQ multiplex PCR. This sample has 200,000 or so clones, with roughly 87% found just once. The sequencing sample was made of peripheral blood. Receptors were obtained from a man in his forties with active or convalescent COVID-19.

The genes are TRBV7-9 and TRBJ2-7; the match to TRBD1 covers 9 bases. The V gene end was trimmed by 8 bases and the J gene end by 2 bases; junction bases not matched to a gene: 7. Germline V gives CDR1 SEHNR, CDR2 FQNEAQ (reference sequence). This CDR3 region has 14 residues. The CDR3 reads CASSGTGFTYEQYF. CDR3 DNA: TGTGCCAGCTCGGGGACAGGGTTTACCTACGAGCAGTACTTC.

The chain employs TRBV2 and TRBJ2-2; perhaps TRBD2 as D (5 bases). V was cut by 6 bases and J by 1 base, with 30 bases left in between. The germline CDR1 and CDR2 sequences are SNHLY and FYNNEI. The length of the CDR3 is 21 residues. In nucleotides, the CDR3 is TGTGCCAGCAGGAGGGCGTCCATCCCTACGAACCCCCTAAAGAACACCGGGGAGCTGTTTTTT. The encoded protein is CASRRASIPTNPLKNTGELFF.